These 30 T cell receptor beta chains came from one sample sequenced in a study of identical twins. From the 5' RACE reads, TCRdb called clonotypes with MiXCR, one entry per CDR3 protein. Of some 710,000 distinct CDR3 sequences detected, less than 7% appear once; the ten largest clones hold roughly 2%. Specimen: naive T cells sorted from blood. The source is a young man in good health.

The table lists this clonotype with many counts. The chain couples TRBV5-1 to TRBJ2-7; D remains ambiguous. The germline V and J ends were trimmed by 4 bases and 4 bases, with 12 bases remaining between them. CDR1 is SGHRS and CDR2 is YFSETQ in the germline V gene. This CDR3 region has 13 residues. CDR3 in amino acids: CASSQVGLYEQYV. CDR3 coding DNA: TGCGCCAGCAGCCAAGTAGGTCTTTACGAGCAGTACGTC.

V and J are TRBV29-1 and TRBJ2-1; D call uncertain. This CDR3 has 11 residues. V was trimmed by 6 bases and J by 7 bases, leaving 10 bases between them. Germline V lookup: CDR1 SQVTM, CDR2 ANQGSEA. CDR3 loop: CSVGPINEQFF. The CDR3 DNA is TGCAGCGTCGGCCCGATAAATGAGCAGTTCTTC.

This clonotype came up a few times. V gene TRBV12-3 or TRBV12-4 combines with J gene TRBJ1-1; D is uncertain. The CDR3 contains 15 residues. Trimming cost V 4 bases and J 1 base, with 13 bases left between them. CDR3 amino acids: CASSSQHLKNTEAFF. CDR3 nucleotide sequence: TGTGCCAGCAGTTCGCAACACCTAAAGAACACTGAAGCTTTCTTT.

This clonotype has just a few counts. This chain connects TRBV9 to TRBJ1-6; 8 positions agree with TRBD1. Germline V gene data show CDR1 as SGDLS and CDR2 as YYNGEE. V was pared by 3 bases and J by 9 bases, with 8 bases of the junction left unmatched. The CDR3 has 15 residues. CDR3 residues: CASSEQTGVSSPLHF. For the CDR3, the DNA is TGTGCCAGCAGCGAACAGACAGGGGTGAGTTCACCCCTCCACTTT.

The chain joins TRBV15 to TRBJ1-1; 7 bases line up with TRBD1. Losses at the gene ends were 3 bases for V and 4 bases for J; bases not matched to a gene: 2. The CDR3 is 13 amino acids. Germline V gene sequence: CDR1 LNHNV, CDR2 YYDKDF (reference sequence). CDR3 loop: CATSRTGSTEAFF. The CDR3 region has the DNA TGTGCCACCAGCAGGACAGGGTCCACTGAAGCTTTCTTT.

V and J are TRBV5-1 and TRBJ1-1, with 7 bases that match TRBD1. The trim removed 1 base at V and 10 bases at J, leaving 10 bases unmatched. In germline, CDR1 is SGHRS, CDR2 YFSETQ. The CDR3 loop spans 14 amino acids. Written as DNA, the CDR3 is TGCGCCAGCAGCTTGACACAGGGGATGAATGGAGCTTTCTTT. This gives the protein CASSLTQGMNGAFF.

This clonotype was found a few times. V is TRBV4-2 and J is TRBJ2-1; D might be TRBD1 (5 bases). This CDR3 comprises 17 residues. V lost 4 bases and J 6 bases, leaving 22 bases between the germline ends. Germline CDR1 reads LGHNA; CDR2 reads YNFKEQ. In DNA, the CDR3 is TGTGCCAGCAGCCTCCAGGGCCCACTGGGGAAAGGCAATGAGCAGTTCTTC. Amino acid sequence: CASSLQGPLGKGNEQFF.

This clonotype was observed many times. The CDR3 region has the DNA TGTGCCAGCAGCCAATCTGGTAACTCCTACAATGAGCAGTTCTTC. Its protein product is CASSQSGNSYNEQFF. The chain is built from TRBV12-3 or TRBV12-4 and TRBJ2-1; D call uncertain. V was pared by 6 bases and J by 0 bases, with 12 bases between. The CDR3 has 15 amino acids.

For this clonotype: The conserved phenylalanine or tryptophan is not found at the CDR3 terminus, so this likely reflects a read error. The chain joins TRBV5-1 to TRBJ2-3; no clear D. V lost 5 bases and J lost 7, with 11 bases in between. Germline CDR1 SGHRS, CDR2 YFSETQ. The CDR3 is 12 residues long. The CDR3 nucleotides are TGCGCCAGCAGAGCAGCCTGGAATACGCAGTATTTA. Translation gives CASRAAWNTQYL.

This clonotype was counted ten times or more. This chain links TRBV15 with TRBJ2-7; TRBD2 matches at 9 bases. With V trimmed by 0 bases and J by 3 bases, 6 bases remained unmatched. Germline CDR1 reads LNHNV; CDR2 reads YYDKDF (reference sequence). The CDR3 sequence is 16 residues long. The CDR3 coding sequence is TGTGCCACCAGCAGAGATCGGGCTAGCGGGATCTACGAGCAGTACTTC. Its protein product is CATSRDRASGIYEQYF. Drawing the rest from reference TRBV15 and TRBJ2-7, the complete variable domain is DAMVIQNPRYQVTQFGKPVTLSCSQTLNHNVMYWYQQKSSQAPKLLFHYYDKDFNNEADTPDNFQSRRPNTSFCFLDIRSPGLGDTAMYLCATSRDRASGIYEQYFGPGTRLTVT.

This clonotype was detected only a few times. V usage is TRBV2 and J usage is TRBJ2-3; 7 bases map to TRBD2. V dropped 8 bases and J dropped 5; count of bases not matched to a gene: 16. Germline V CDR1 and CDR2: SNHLY, FYNNEI. The CDR3 contains 16 residues. The CDR3 is CASYMEVAGLVDTQYF. In DNA, the CDR3 is TGTGCCAGCTACATGGAAGTAGCGGGTTTGGTAGATACGCAGTATTTT.

This clonotype was counted between two and nine times. The chain links TRBV6-5 to TRBJ2-7; D is perhaps TRBD1 (6 bases). The CDR3 is made up of 15 amino acids. The V gene's germline CDR1 is MNHEY and CDR2 SVGAGI. Deletions cut 0 bases from V and 3 bases from J, with 12 bases between. The CDR3 here is CASSYSVGASYEQYF. CDR3 sequence (DNA): TGTGCCAGCAGTTACTCGGTGGGGGCTAGCTACGAGCAGTACTTC.

This clonotype was seen a handful of times. The chain employs TRBV11-2 and TRBJ2-1; 7 bases line up with TRBD1. The V segment lost 3 bases and the J segment 6 bases; nucleotides outside the gene matches: 17. The germline gives CDR1 SGHAT, CDR2 FQNNGV. The CDR3 covers 18 residues. CDR3 loop: CASSFRPPDRFVLNEQFF. DNA for the CDR3: TGTGCCAGCAGCTTTCGTCCCCCGGACAGGTTTGTTCTCAATGAGCAGTTCTTC.

This clonotype appeared many times. The CDR3 spells CSASAGGTLDEQFF. CDR3 nucleotide sequence: TGCAGTGCTAGTGCGGGAGGGACCTTGGATGAGCAGTTCTTC. The chain couples TRBV20-1 to TRBJ2-1; 9 nucleotides match TRBD2. In germline, CDR1 is DFQATT, CDR2 SNEGSKA (reference sequence). The CDR3 runs to 14 residues. V gave up 3 bases and J gave up 8 bases; unmatched junction bases: 8.

Many counts were recorded for this clonotype. V gene TRBV20-1 combines with J gene TRBJ2-7; the D gene is possibly TRBD1 (6 bases). Looked up from germline, CDR1 is DFQATT and CDR2 is SNEGSKA (reference sequence). The CDR3 is made up of 15 amino acids. Trimming pared 0 bases from V and 0 bases from J, leaving 12 bases between. CDR3 residues: CSAREKQGHSYEQYF. CDR3 nucleotide sequence: TGCAGTGCTAGAGAGAAACAGGGACACTCCTACGAGCAGTACTTC.

This clonotype was observed at least ten times. CDR3 sequence reads: CASSLGGQGSSGANVLTF. The CDR3 DNA is TGCGCCAGCAGCTTGGGTGGACAGGGGTCCTCTGGGGCCAACGTCCTGACTTTC. The chain uses TRBV5-1 and TRBJ2-6, with 9 bases aligning to TRBD1. V shed 0 bases and J 0 bases; nucleotides not matched to a gene: 4. CDR3 length: 18 amino acids. CDR1 SGHRS and CDR2 YFSETQ come from the germline V gene.

This chain connects TRBV6-1 to TRBJ1-6, with 10 bases that match TRBD1. Per the germline V gene, CDR1 is MNHNS and CDR2 is SASEGT. The CDR3 is 15 amino acids. The ends lost 6 bases at V and 8 bases at J; junction bases unmatched: 7. The CDR3 loop is CASRAGTGVDSPLHF. Here the CDR3 DNA reads TGTGCCAGCAGGGCCGGGACAGGGGTTGATTCACCCCTCCACTTT.

This clonotype was counted ten times or more. The V and J genes are TRBV5-1 and TRBJ1-1; no clear D. V lost 4 bases and J lost 5, with 12 bases in between. The length of the CDR3 is 13 residues. The germline V gene has CDR1 SGHRS and CDR2 YFSETQ. CDR3: CASSPLLGTEAFF. DNA of the CDR3: TGCGCCAGCAGCCCCCTCTTGGGTACTGAAGCTTTCTTT.

This clonotype was picked up many times. The rearrangement links TRBV7-9 to TRBJ2-7, with D possibly matching TRBD1 (5 bases). Looked up from germline, CDR1 is SEHNR and CDR2 is FQNEAQ (reference sequence). Trimming left V 5 bases short and J 6 bases short, with 20 bases between. This CDR3 has 15 amino acids. The CDR3 spells CASSHQGLVNPEQYF. The CDR3 DNA reads TGTGCCAGCAGCCATCAGGGCCTAGTCAACCCCGAGCAGTACTTC. Looking up the rest from reference TRBV7-9 and TRBJ2-7 gives the full variable domain: DTGVSQNPRHKITKRGQNVTFRCDPISEHNRLYWYRQTLGQGPEFLTYFQNEAQLEKSRLLSDRFSAERPKGSFSTLEIQRTEQGDSAMYLCASSHQGLVNPEQYFGPGTRLTVT.

Only a few counts were recorded for this clonotype. The chain recombines TRBV3-1 with TRBJ2-5; possible D gene TRBD2, 6 bases. This CDR3 region has 16 residues. Germline CDR1 reads LGHDT; CDR2 reads YNNKEL (reference sequence). Trimming pared 4 bases from V and 2 bases from J, leaving 17 bases between. The CDR3: CASSPKRGSRQETQYF. CDR3 DNA sequence: TGTGCCAGCAGCCCAAAACGGGGGAGTAGACAAGAGACCCAGTACTTC.

This clonotype was detected a few times. The chain employs TRBV7-9 and TRBJ2-7, with D possibly matching TRBD2 (5 bases). The CDR3 runs to 15 residues. Trimming removed 2 bases from V and 4 bases from J, with 15 bases in between. Germline CDR1 reads SEHNR; CDR2 reads FQNEAQ (reference sequence). CDR3 in DNA: TGTGCCAGCAGCTTAAAAGGGAGCGAGTCTTACGAGCAGTACTTC. Translated, it gives CASSLKGSESYEQYF. Full variable domain (missing parts from reference TRBV7-9 and TRBJ2-7): DTGVSQNPRHKITKRGQNVTFRCDPISEHNRLYWYRQTLGQGPEFLTYFQNEAQLEKSRLLSDRFSAERPKGSFSTLEIQRTEQGDSAMYLCASSLKGSESYEQYFGPGTRLTVT.

There are a few counts of this clonotype. The chain recombines TRBV6-1 with TRBJ1-6; 10 bases line up with TRBD1. Germline CDR1 MNHNS, CDR2 SASEGT. Germline trimming cut 6 bases from V and 3 bases from J; bases unmatched to any gene: 5. CDR3 length: 16 residues. The CDR3 loop is CASRPGQGFYNSPLHF. The CDR3 DNA is TGTGCCAGCAGACCGGGACAGGGGTTCTATAATTCACCCCTCCACTTT.

This sequence joins TRBV7-2 and TRBJ2-7; 9 nucleotides align to TRBD2. Germline CDR1 reads SGHTA; CDR2 reads FQGNSA. The J segment lost 3 bases and the V segment lost 2 bases, leaving 2 bases of the junction unmatched. The CDR3 sequence is 14 residues long. CDR3: CASSLLAGIYEQYF. The CDR3 region has the DNA TGTGCCAGCAGCTTACTAGCGGGGATCTACGAGCAGTACTTC.

In regard to this clonotype: A read error may produce the germline difference seen at one junction end. This rearrangement joins TRBV5-1 to TRBJ1-4; D might be TRBD1 (6 bases). This CDR3 is built from 15 residues. Germline CDR1 reads SGHRS; CDR2 reads YFSETQ. CDR3 in amino acids: CASKPTGTTNEKLFF. The CDR3 region has the DNA TGCGCCAGCAAACCTACCGGGACAACGAATGAAAAACTGTTTTTT.

This clonotype has at least ten counts. The chain joins TRBV20-1 to TRBJ2-2; perhaps TRBD2 as D (5 bases). The CDR3 is made up of 14 amino acids. The ends were cut back, 4 bases at V and 0 bases at J, with 9 bases in the middle. The germline gives CDR1 DFQATT, CDR2 SNEGSKA (reference sequence). The CDR3 DNA reads as TGCAGTGCTACAGAGGGAGCGAACACCGGGGAGCTGTTTTTT. Its protein is CSATEGANTGELFF.

This clonotype occurred many times. The chain has TRBV6-5 and TRBJ2-2; 7 bases line up with TRBD1. The CDR3 has 14 amino acids. V dropped 4 bases and J dropped 5; count of bases not matched to a gene: 4. The V gene's germline CDR1 is MNHEY and CDR2 SVGAGI. The CDR3: CASSFDRATGELFF. The CDR3 DNA sequence: TGTGCCAGCAGTTTCGACAGGGCAACCGGGGAGCTGTTTTTT.

The sample holds many counts of this clonotype. This chain connects TRBV10-2 to TRBJ2-3; 8 bases are a match to TRBD2. Per germline, CDR1 WSHSY and CDR2 SAAADI. The CDR3 consists of 14 residues. V shed 4 bases, J shed 4 bases, and the junction held 4 bases outside the gene matches. CDR3 sequence: CASSATSVADTQYF. The CDR3 coding sequence is TGCGCCAGCAGTGCGACTAGCGTGGCAGATACGCAGTATTTT.

There are many counts of this clonotype. The chain combines TRBV4-2 with TRBJ2-5; TRBD2 aligns across 8 bases. Per the germline V gene, CDR1 is LGHNA and CDR2 is YNFKEQ. Unmatched junction bases numbered 7, after V lost 1 base and J lost 3 bases. This CDR3 contains 16 residues. Here the CDR3 reads CASSQVGKREKETQYF. The CDR3 coding sequence is TGTGCCAGCAGCCAAGTTGGCAAGCGGGAGAAAGAGACCCAGTACTTC.

This clonotype was counted many times. J is TRBJ2-3 and V is TRBV12-3 or TRBV12-4; perhaps TRBD1 as D (6 bases). Trimming left V 6 bases short and J 1 base short, with 11 bases between. The CDR3 is 14 residues long. The chain's CDR3 is CASRLGAGTDTQYF. The CDR3 bases are TGTGCCAGCAGATTGGGGGCTGGCACAGATACGCAGTATTTT.

This clonotype was seen many times. The chain employs TRBV7-2 and TRBJ2-1; D call uncertain. The CDR3 extends over 15 amino acids. V lost 5 bases, J lost 0 bases, and 11 bases lay in between. In germline, CDR1 is SGHTA, CDR2 FQGNSA. The CDR3 nucleotides read TGTGCCAGCAGCCAACCAGGTCACTCCTACAATGAGCAGTTCTTC. This encodes CASSQPGHSYNEQFF.